This entry lists 14 T cell receptor beta chains sequenced from one sample in a study of T cell repertoires in cytomegalovirus infection. A single record per CDR3 protein comes from TCRdb applying MiXCR to the reads. The table has about 740,000 distinct CDR3 sequences, less than 40% seen once. Sequencing was done on a sample of PBMCs. All receptors come from a human donor in good health (CMV status not recorded). Some clones in this sample may be carry-over from other donors' samples.

The chain couples TRBV28 to TRBJ2-3; unclear D gene. V was cut by 2 bases and J by 2 bases, with 8 bases left in between. The germline V gene encodes CDR1 MDHEN and CDR2 SYDVKM. This CDR3 has 14 residues. This chain's CDR3 is CASSLNAITDTQYF. CDR3 DNA: TGTGCCAGCAGTTTAAACGCGATCACAGATACGCAGTATTTT.

A few counts support this clonotype. The V and J genes are TRBV6-6 and TRBJ2-7; 9 bases map to TRBD1. The CDR3 has 16 residues. The germline V gene has CDR1 MNHNY and CDR2 SVGAGI (reference sequence). The V gene end was trimmed by 5 bases and the J gene end by 2 bases; junction bases not matched to a gene: 10. Here the CDR3 reads CASSRLWTGVPYEQYF. The DNA for the CDR3 is TGTGCCAGCAGTCGACTTTGGACAGGGGTGCCCTACGAGCAGTACTTC.

The chain has TRBV24-1 and TRBJ1-2; tentative D call: TRBD1 (5 bases). Germline V gene lookup returns CDR1 KGHDR and CDR2 SFDVKD. Trimming removed 7 bases from V and 6 bases from J, with 11 bases in between. There are 12 residues in the CDR3. CDR3 region: CATRGGKDGYTF. DNA of the CDR3: TGTGCCACCAGGGGGGGGAAAGATGGCTACACCTTC.

This clonotype turned up a few times. The chain uses TRBV7-6 and TRBJ1-5; D is unresolved. With 1 base removed from V and 0 bases from J, the gap between germline ends came to 10 bases. The germline gives CDR1 SGHVS, CDR2 FNYEAQ. This CDR3 has 16 residues. The CDR3 reads CASSLGSGDSNQPQHF. DNA of the CDR3: TGTGCCAGCAGCTTAGGATCTGGGGATAGCAATCAGCCCCAGCATTTT.

This clonotype turned up a few times. The rearrangement links TRBV10-3 to TRBJ2-1; TRBD2 matches 7 bases. Unmatched junction bases numbered 10, after V lost 2 bases and J lost 6 bases. The CDR3 sequence is 16 residues long. Germline assignment: CDR1 ENHRY and CDR2 SYGVKD. CDR3 sequence reads: CAISEASGIPGNEQFF. CDR3 bases: TGTGCCATCAGTGAGGCTAGCGGTATTCCGGGCAATGAGCAGTTCTTC.

This clonotype came up a few times. This sequence joins TRBV28 and TRBJ2-3; the D call may be TRBD1 or TRBD2 (5 bases each). From germline, CDR1 is MDHEN and CDR2 SYDVKM. The V end was cut by 6 bases, the J end by 3 bases, with 25 bases between. The CDR3 loop spans 18 amino acids. CDR3 amino acids: CASSDPLRDLGRTDTQYF. The CDR3 region has the DNA TGTGCCAGCAGCGATCCTCTCCGGGACCTCGGAAGGACAGATACGCAGTATTTT.

This clonotype was observed once. This may be a read error, as it is one base from a much larger clone. The chain joins TRBV7-2 to TRBJ1-1; D is possibly TRBD1 (5 bases). The CDR3 spans 12 residues. Germline V gives CDR1 SGHTA, CDR2 FQGNSA. This chain's CDR3 is CASSLVGQEALF. The CDR3 DNA reads TGTGCCAGCAGCTTAGTCGGACAAGAAGCTTTATTT.

This chain joins TRBV29-1 and TRBJ1-2, with a possible D match to TRBD1 (6 bases). V was shortened by 8 bases and J by 4 bases, with 26 bases between the two germline ends. Germline CDR1 and CDR2: SQVTM and ANQGSEA. The CDR3 sequence is 16 residues long. The CDR3 reads CSFGAPQQGGGYGYTF. The CDR3 DNA reads as TGCAGCTTTGGGGCCCCCCAACAGGGAGGAGGCTATGGCTACACCTTC.

This clonotype turned up a few times. V and J are TRBV7-8 and TRBJ1-4; D is ambiguous. This CDR3 has 12 amino acids. Germline CDR1 and CDR2: SGHVS and FQNEAQ. Between the trimmed V and J ends, which lost 5 bases and 10 bases, there was a span of 11 bases. Written as DNA, the CDR3 is TGTGCCAGCAGCCCTAGCCTCGGAAAACTGTTTTTT. Protein sequence: CASSPSLGKLFF. Full variable domain (missing parts from reference TRBV7-8 and TRBJ1-4): GAGVSQSPRYKVAKRGQDVALRCDPISGHVSLFWYQQALGQGPEFLTYFQNEAQLDKSGLPSDRFFAERPEGSVSTLKIQRTQQEDSAVYLCASSPSLGKLFFGSGTQLSVL.

This clonotype was picked up a small number of times. This chain joins TRBV6-5 and TRBJ2-5; possibly TRBD1 or TRBD2 for D (5 bases each). From germline, CDR1 is MNHEY and CDR2 SVGAGI. The V and J ends lost 5 bases and 2 bases respectively, with 12 bases between them. The CDR3 has 14 residues. DNA for the CDR3: TGTGCCAGCAGTATGGGACGATCACAAGAGACCCAGTACTTC. It codes for CASSMGRSQETQYF.

This clonotype appeared many times. This chain links TRBV3-1 with TRBJ2-2; 8 bases align to TRBD1. The V segment lost 10 bases and the J segment 8 bases; nucleotides outside the gene matches: 6. The CDR3 consists of 12 residues. The germline V gene encodes CDR1 LGHDT and CDR2 YNNKEL (reference sequence). The CDR3: CAISGGRGELFF. CDR3 in DNA: TGTGCCATTTCAGGGGGCAGAGGGGAGCTGTTTTTT. The full variable domain, its missing parts supplied by reference TRBV3-1 and TRBJ2-2, is DTAVSQTPKYLVTQMGNDKSIKCEQNLGHDTMYWYKQDSKKFLKIMFSYNNKELIINETVPNRFSPKSPDKAHLNLHINSLELGDSAVYFCAISGGRGELFFGEGSRLTVL.

This clonotype was detected ten times or more. The chain links TRBV7-6 to TRBJ2-1; TRBD1 or TRBD2 may be the D gene (9 bases each). The germline V gene has CDR1 SGHVS and CDR2 FNYEAQ. The CDR3 loop spans 14 amino acids. Trimming left V 8 bases short and J 8 bases short, with 19 bases between. In nucleotides, the CDR3 is TGTGCCAGCTCCCTAGCGGGACAGGGCGATGAGCAGTTCTTC. Residues: CASSLAGQGDEQFF.

This chain connects TRBV5-1 to TRBJ1-5, with D tentatively TRBD1 (5 bases). The CDR3 extends over 16 amino acids. V gave up 0 bases and J gave up 0 bases, with 10 bases separating them. CDR1 is SGHRS and CDR2 is YFSETQ in the germline V gene. The CDR3 DNA sequence: TGCGCCAGCAGCTTGGAGGGACCCGCTAGCAATCAGCCCCAGCATTTT. Protein sequence: CASSLEGPASNQPQHF.

This clonotype was picked up many times. V is TRBV6-1 and J is TRBJ2-5; the match to TRBD2 covers 14 bases. The CDR3 runs 17 residues. Germline V lookup: CDR1 MNHNS, CDR2 SASEGT. Trimming removed 10 bases from V and 2 bases from J; junction bases left unmatched: 12. CDR3 bases: TGTGCCACCGGGTCCCTAGGACTAGCGGGGGGACAAGAGACCCAGTACTTC. As protein: CATGSLGLAGGQETQYF.